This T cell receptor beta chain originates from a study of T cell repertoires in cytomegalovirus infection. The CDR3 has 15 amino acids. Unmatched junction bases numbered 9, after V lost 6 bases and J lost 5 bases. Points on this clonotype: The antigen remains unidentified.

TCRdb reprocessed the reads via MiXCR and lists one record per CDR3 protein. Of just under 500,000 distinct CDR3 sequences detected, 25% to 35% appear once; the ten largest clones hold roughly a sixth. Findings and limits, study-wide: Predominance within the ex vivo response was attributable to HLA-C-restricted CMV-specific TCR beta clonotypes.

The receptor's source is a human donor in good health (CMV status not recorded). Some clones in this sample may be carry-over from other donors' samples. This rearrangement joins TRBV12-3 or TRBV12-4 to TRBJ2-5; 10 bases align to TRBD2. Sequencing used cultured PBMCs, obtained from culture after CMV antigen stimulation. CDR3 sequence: CASRHSGRSRETQYF. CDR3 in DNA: TGTGCCAGCAGACATAGCGGGAGGTCGCGGGAGACCCAGTACTTC.